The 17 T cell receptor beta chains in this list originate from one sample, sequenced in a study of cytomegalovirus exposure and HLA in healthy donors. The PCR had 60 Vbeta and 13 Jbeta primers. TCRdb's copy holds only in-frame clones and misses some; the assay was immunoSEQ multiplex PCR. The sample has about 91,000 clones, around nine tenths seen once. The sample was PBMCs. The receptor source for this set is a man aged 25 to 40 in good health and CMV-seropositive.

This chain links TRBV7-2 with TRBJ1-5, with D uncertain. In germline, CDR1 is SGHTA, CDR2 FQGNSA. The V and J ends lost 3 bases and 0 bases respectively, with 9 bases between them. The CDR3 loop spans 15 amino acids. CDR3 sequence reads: CASSFSEFSNQPQHF. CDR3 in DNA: TGTGCCAGCAGCTTTTCGGAGTTTAGCAATCAGCCCCAGCATTTT.

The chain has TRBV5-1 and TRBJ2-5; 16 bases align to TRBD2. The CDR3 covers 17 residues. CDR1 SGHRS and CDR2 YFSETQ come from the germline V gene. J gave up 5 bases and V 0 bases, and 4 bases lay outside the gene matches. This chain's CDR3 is CASSLEGLAGGAETQYF. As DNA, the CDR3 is TGCGCCAGCAGCTTGGAGGGACTAGCGGGAGGGGCGGAGACCCAGTACTTC.

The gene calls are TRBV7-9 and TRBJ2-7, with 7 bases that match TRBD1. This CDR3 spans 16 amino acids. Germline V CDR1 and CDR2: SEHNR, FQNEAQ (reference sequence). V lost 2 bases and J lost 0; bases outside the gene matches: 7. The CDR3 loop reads CASSLFPDRSSYEQYF. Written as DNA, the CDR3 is TGTGCCAGCAGCTTATTCCCGGACAGGAGCTCCTACGAGCAGTACTTC. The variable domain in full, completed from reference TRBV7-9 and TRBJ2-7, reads DTGVSQNPRHKITKRGQNVTFRCDPISEHNRLYWYRQTLGQGPEFLTYFQNEAQLEKSRLLSDRFSAERPKGSFSTLEIQRTEQGDSAMYLCASSLFPDRSSYEQYFGPGTRLTVT.

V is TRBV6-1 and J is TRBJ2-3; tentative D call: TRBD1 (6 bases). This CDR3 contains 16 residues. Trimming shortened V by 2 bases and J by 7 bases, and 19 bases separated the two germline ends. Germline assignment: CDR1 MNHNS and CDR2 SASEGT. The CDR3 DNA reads TGTGCCAGCAGTGAACGACCCCACAACAGGGTGAATACGCAGTATTTT. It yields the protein CASSERPHNRVNTQYF.

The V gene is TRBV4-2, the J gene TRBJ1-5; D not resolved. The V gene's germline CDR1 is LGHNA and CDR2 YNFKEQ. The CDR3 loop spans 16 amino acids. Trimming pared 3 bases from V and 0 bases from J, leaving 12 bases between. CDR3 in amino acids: CASSQGEAASNQPQHF. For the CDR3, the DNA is TGTGCCAGCAGCCAGGGTGAAGCGGCTAGCAATCAGCCCCAGCATTTT.

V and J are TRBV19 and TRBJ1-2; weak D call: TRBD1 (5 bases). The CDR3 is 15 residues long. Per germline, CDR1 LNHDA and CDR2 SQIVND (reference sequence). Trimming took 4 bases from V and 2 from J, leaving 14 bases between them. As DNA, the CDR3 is TGTGCCAGTAGTAAGTACCAGGACATGAACTATGGCTACACCTTC. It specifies CASSKYQDMNYGYTF. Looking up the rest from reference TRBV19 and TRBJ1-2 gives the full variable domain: DGGITQSPKYLFRKEGQNVTLSCEQNLNHDAMYWYRQDPGQGLRLIYYSQIVNDFQKGDIAEGYSVSREKKESFPLTVTSAQKNPTAFYLCASSKYQDMNYGYTFGSGTRLTVV.

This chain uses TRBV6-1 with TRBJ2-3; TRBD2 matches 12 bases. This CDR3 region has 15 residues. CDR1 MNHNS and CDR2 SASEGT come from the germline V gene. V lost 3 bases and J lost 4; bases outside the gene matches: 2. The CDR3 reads CASSETSGSSDTQYF. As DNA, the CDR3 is TGTGCCAGCAGTGAGACTAGCGGGAGCTCAGATACGCAGTATTTT.

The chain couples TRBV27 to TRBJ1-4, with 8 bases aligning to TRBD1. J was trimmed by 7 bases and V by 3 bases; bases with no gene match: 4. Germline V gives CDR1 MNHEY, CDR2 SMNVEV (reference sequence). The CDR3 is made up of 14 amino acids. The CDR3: CASSFQGAREKLFF. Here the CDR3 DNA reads TGTGCCAGCAGTTTTCAGGGGGCTCGTGAAAAACTGTTTTTT.

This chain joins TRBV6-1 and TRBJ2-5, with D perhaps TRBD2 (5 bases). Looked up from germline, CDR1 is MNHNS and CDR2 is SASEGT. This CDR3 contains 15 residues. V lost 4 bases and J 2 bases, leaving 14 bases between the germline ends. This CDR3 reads CASSAGVAVQETQYF. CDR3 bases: TGTGCCAGCAGTGCCGGGGTTGCAGTGCAAGAGACCCAGTACTTC.

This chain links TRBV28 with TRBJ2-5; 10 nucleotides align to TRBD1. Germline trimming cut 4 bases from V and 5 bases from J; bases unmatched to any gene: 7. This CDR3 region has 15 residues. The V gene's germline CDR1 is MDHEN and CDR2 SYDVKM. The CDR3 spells CASSSPGQGWETQYF. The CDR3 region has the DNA TGTGCCAGCAGTTCCCCGGGACAGGGGTGGGAGACCCAGTACTTC.

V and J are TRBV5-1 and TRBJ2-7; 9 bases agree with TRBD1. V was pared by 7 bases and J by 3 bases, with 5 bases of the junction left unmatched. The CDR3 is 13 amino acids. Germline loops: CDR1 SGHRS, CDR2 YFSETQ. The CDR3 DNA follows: TGCGCCAGCCGGGGACAGGGTGGCTACGAGCAGTACTTC. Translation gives CASRGQGGYEQYF. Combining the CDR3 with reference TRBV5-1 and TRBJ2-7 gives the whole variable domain KAGVTQTPRYLIKTRGQQVTLSCSPISGHRSVSWYQQTPGQGLQFLFEYFSETQRNKGNFPGRFSGRQFSNSRSEMNVSTLELGDSALYLCASRGQGGYEQYFGPGTRLTVT.

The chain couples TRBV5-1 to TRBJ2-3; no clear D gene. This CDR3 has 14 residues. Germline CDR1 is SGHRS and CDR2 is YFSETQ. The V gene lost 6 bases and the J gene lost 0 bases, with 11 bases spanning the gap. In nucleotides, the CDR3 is TGCGCCAGCAATGATGCGAGCAGCACAGATACGCAGTATTTT. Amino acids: CASNDASSTDTQYF.

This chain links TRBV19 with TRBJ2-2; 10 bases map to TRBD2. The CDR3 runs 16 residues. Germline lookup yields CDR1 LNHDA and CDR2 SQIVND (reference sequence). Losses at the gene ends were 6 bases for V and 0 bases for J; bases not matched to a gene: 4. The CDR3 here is CASSVTSGANTGELFF. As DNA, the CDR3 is TGTGCCAGTAGCGTTACTAGCGGGGCGAACACCGGGGAGCTGTTTTTT.

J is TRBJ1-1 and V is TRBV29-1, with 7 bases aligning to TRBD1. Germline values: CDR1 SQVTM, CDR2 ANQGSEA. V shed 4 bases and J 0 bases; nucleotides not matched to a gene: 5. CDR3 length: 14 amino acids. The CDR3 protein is CSVVTGALNTEAFF. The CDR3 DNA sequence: TGCAGCGTTGTAACAGGGGCCTTGAACACTGAAGCTTTCTTT.

CDR3 amino acids: CASSGWTGLGQPQHF. The CDR3 nucleotides are TGTGCCAGCAGTGGATGGACAGGGCTGGGTCAGCCCCAGCATTTT. The chain is built from TRBV25-1 and TRBJ1-5; 8 bases match TRBD1. Germline V CDR1 and CDR2: MGHDK, SYGVNS. J lost 6 bases, V lost 4 bases, and 8 bases had no gene match. This CDR3 comprises 15 residues.

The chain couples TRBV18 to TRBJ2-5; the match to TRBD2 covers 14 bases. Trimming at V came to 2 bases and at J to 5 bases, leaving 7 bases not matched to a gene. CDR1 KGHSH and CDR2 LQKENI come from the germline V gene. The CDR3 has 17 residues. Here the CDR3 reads CASSPIEGLAGDETQYF. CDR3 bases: TGTGCCAGCTCACCAATAGAGGGACTAGCGGGAGATGAGACCCAGTACTTC.

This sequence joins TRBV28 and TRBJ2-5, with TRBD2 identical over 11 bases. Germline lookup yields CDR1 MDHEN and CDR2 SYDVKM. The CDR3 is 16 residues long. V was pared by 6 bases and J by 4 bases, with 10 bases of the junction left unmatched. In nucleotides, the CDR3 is TGTGCCAGCAGCCCGACTAGCGGGATACAAGGAGAGACCCAGTACTTC. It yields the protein CASSPTSGIQGETQYF.